These T cell receptor beta chains were read from a single sample in a study of T-cell reconstitution after alpha-beta-depleted transplantation in children. TCRdb called the PCR reads again in MiXCR, with one record for every CDR3 protein. The sample comprises 300,000 to 400,000 distinct CDR3 sequences, 15% to 20% of which are singletons, and roughly two fifths rests with the top ten. The starting material was PBMCs, mostly from graft donor cells, obtained 360 days after TCRalphabeta/CD19-depleted stem cell transplant. These TCRs come from a male patient under 10 years old who had a stem cell transplant for acute lymphoblastic leukemia, so the T cells may come from the graft donor. Both conserved end residues are part of each CDR3. D genes are given only for firm matches. Clone size is stated in some rows and not others, as once, few, many or a class when expanded.

-	TRBV20-1	TRBJ2-4	TRBD2	TGCAGTGCTAGGGGACTACTAGCCAAAAACATTCAGTACTTC	CSARGLLAKNIQYF
-	TRBV12-3/TRBV12-4	TRBJ2-7	-	TGTGCCAGCAGCCACTCACGCGGCAGGAGAGATGAGCAGTACTTC	CASSHSRGRRDEQYF
many	TRBV15	TRBJ2-2	-	TGTGCCACCAGCACCAGACCAGGGTGGGGACCGGCCGGGGAGCTGTTTTTT	CATSTRPGWGPAGELFF
-	TRBV12-3/TRBV12-4	TRBJ2-1	-	TGTGCCAGCACCCAGACTAGATTACGGAATGAGCAGTTCTTC	CASTQTRLRNEQFF
few	TRBV6-5	TRBJ2-3	-	TGTGCCAGCAGTTACTTCCCAGCCACAGATACGCAGTATTTT	CASSYFPATDTQYF
once	TRBV11-2	TRBJ2-2	-	TGTGCCAGCAGCTTGTGGGGATTCACCGGGGAGCTGTTTTTT	CASSLWGFTGELFF
once	TRBV5-1	TRBJ2-3	TRBD2	TGCGCCAGCAGCTTAGGACTAGCTTCCCACACAGATACGCAGTATTTT	CASSLGLASHTDTQYF
few	TRBV7-9	TRBJ1-1	-	TGTGCCAGCAGCTCACCTTATACAGTTGAAGCTTTCTTT	CASSSPYTVEAFF
-	TRBV5-1	TRBJ2-1	-	TGCGCCCTGGGGTATTTTCCCGGGAAATACTACAATGAGCAGTTCTTC	CALGYFPGKYYNEQFF
few	TRBV20-1	TRBJ2-7	TRBD2	TGCAGTGCGTTTGGACTAGCGGGGATTTACGAGCAGTACTTC	CSAFGLAGIYEQYF
-	TRBV5-1	TRBJ2-1	-	TGCGCCAGCAGGGTTAGTTGGAGCTCCTACAATGAGCAGTTCTTC	CASRVSWSSYNEQFF
few	TRBV11-2	TRBJ2-1	-	TGTGCCAGCAGCTTGAGTTCTCTGTATGAGCAGTTCTTC	CASSLSSLYEQFF
-	TRBV7-6	TRBJ2-1	-	TGTGCCAGCAGCTCGCCCCTAGTAGATCGGGGAAACGGTGAGCAGTTCTTC	CASSSPLVDRGNGEQFF
many	TRBV5-1	TRBJ2-6	-	TGCGCCAGCAGCTGGCCCGTAGGATCAGGGGCCAACGTCCTGACTTTC	CASSWPVGSGANVLTF
many	TRBV28	TRBJ2-7	TRBD1	TGTGCCAGCGCCAATAGGGTGACAGGGTCCTCCTACGAGCAGTACTTC	CASANRVTGSSYEQYF
-	TRBV2	TRBJ2-3	TRBD2	TGTGCCAGCAGTTATTTACTAGCGGAAATCACAGATACGCAGTATTTT	CASSYLLAEITDTQYF
-	TRBV5-1	TRBJ2-3	TRBD1	TGCGCCAGCAGCTTATCATGGACAGGGCCAGATACGCAGTATTTT	CASSLSWTGPDTQYF
-	TRBV28	TRBJ2-7	TRBD2	TGTGCCAGAAGTTTAAGGGCTAGCGGGAGACGCGCCTACGAGCAGTACTTC	CARSLRASGRRAYEQYF
-	TRBV5-8	TRBJ2-3	TRBD1	TGTGCCAGCAGTTGGAGGGACAGGGAGACCACAGATACGCAGTATTTT	CASSWRDRETTDTQYF
-	TRBV20-1	TRBJ2-7	TRBD1	TGCAGTGCTAGGGACAGGGGGTGGCACGAGCAGTACTTC	CSARDRGWHEQYF
many	TRBV4-3	TRBJ2-3	-	TGCGCCAGCAGCCAAGATCCGCGGGGTAGGGCGCAGTATTTT	CASSQDPRGRAQYF
many	TRBV7-6	TRBJ2-2	-	TGTGCCAGCAGCGACCAGGGGTCCCTCACCGGGGAGCTGTTTTTT	CASSDQGSLTGELFF